This T cell receptor beta chain was captured by sequencing in a study of blood T cell repertoires in COVID-19. Study overall: Acute and convalescent COVID-19 samples came from the United States, Italy and Spain.

Sequenced by immunoSEQ multiplex PCR; TCRdb stores in-frame clones only, minus some. This sample carries approximately 300,000 clones, 85% to 90% of them seen once, and the ten largest clones take over 3.5%. CDR3 length equals 14 residues. With V trimmed by 3 bases and J by 7 bases, 3 bases remained unmatched. Germline V lookup: CDR1 SGHDT, CDR2 YYEEEE. V and J are TRBV5-6 and TRBJ2-1, with TRBD1 matching 11 bases. This TCR came from a man aged 30 to 39 who had recovered from COVID-19. The material sequenced was PBMCs or T cells enriched from blood (not recorded which). The CDR3 bases are TGTGCCAGCAGCTGGGACAGGGGGTTGAATGAGCAGTTCTTC. Encoded protein: CASSWDRGLNEQFF. The full variable domain, rest sourced from reference TRBV5-6 and TRBJ2-1, is DAGVTQSPTHLIKTRGQQVTLRCSPKSGHDTVSWYQQALGQGPQFIFQYYEEEERQRGNFPDRFSGHQFPNYSSELNVNALLLGDSALYLCASSWDRGLNEQFFGPGTRLTVL.